The 2 T cell receptor beta chains in this list originate from one sample, sequenced in a study of blood T cell repertoires in COVID-19 (dated by TCRdb to 2019 to 2021). Library preparation was by the immunoSEQ multiplex PCR assay. Entries here come from immuneACCESS through TCRdb and include only in-frame sequences with V and J called. Some clones fail to appear in such tables; in the studies checked, an unresolved V gene covers under half of the shortfall, and the cause of the remainder is unknown. The sample contains hundreds of thousands of clones, roughly 80% of them found a single time. About a sixth of the sample rests with the top ten. Sequences were obtained from peripheral blood. These receptor sequences come from a woman older than 75 with active or convalescent COVID-19.

This clone was recorded only once. The CDR3 nucleotides read TGTGCCATCCGGGGACAGGGGACCGATGAGCAGTTCTTC. It translates to CAIRGQGTDEQFF. The gene calls are TRBV10-3 and TRBJ2-1, with 10 bases aligning to TRBD1. Trimming removed 8 bases from V and 8 bases from J; junction bases left unmatched: 6. The CDR3 extends over 13 amino acids. Germline CDR1 and CDR2: ENHRY and SYGVKD.

The chain combines TRBV11-1 with TRBJ2-2; 7 nucleotides align to TRBD1. This CDR3 contains 15 residues. J gave up 5 bases and V 5 bases, and 8 bases lay outside the gene matches. Germline V gene data show CDR1 as SGHAT and CDR2 as FQDESV (reference sequence). DNA for the CDR3: TGTGCCAGCAGCACCCCGACAGGGAGTACCGGGGAGCTGTTTTTT. Translated: CASSTPTGSTGELFF.